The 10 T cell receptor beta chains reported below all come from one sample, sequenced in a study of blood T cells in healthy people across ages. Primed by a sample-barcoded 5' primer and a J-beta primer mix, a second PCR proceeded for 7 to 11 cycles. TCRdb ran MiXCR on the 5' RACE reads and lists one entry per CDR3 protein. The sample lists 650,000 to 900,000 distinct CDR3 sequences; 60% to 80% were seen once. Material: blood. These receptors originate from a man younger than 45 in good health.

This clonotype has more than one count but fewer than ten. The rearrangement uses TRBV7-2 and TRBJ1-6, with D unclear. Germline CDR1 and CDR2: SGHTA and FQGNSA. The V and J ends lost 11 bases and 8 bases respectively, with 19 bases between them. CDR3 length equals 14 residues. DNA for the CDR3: TGTGCCCAGGCCGGCGGAGAAATGGATTCACCCCTCCACTTT. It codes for CAQAGGEMDSPLHF. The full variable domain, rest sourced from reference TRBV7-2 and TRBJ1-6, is GAGVSQSPSNKVTEKGKDVELRCDPISGHTALYWYRQSLGQGLEFLIYFQGNSAPDKSGLPSDRFSAERTGGSVSTLTIQRTQQEDSAVYLCAQAGGEMDSPLHFGNGTRLTVT.

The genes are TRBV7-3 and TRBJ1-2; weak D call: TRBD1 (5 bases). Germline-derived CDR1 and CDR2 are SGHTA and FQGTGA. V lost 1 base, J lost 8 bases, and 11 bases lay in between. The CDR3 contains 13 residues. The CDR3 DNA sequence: TGTGCCAGCAGCTTAAACGGGGACGGGGGCTACACCTTC. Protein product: CASSLNGDGGYTF.

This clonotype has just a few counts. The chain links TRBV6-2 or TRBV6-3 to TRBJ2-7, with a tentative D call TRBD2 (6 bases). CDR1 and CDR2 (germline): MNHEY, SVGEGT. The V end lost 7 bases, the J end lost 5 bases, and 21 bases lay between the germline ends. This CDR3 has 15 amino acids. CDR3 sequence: CASTLAGGKKDEQYF. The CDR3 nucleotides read TGTGCCAGCACCCTAGCCGGCGGGAAGAAGGACGAGCAGTACTTC.

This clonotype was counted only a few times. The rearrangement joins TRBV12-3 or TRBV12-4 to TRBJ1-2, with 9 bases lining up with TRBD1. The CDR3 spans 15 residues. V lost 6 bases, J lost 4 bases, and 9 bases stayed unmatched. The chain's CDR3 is CASSRTGVFSYGYTF. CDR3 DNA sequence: TGTGCCAGCAGCCGGACAGGGGTTTTTAGCTATGGCTACACCTTC.

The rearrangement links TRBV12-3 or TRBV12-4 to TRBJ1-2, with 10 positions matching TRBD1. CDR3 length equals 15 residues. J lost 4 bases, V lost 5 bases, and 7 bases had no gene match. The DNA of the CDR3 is TGTGCCAGCAGTGGAGACAGGGGGCTCCCCTATGGCTACACCTTC. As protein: CASSGDRGLPYGYTF.

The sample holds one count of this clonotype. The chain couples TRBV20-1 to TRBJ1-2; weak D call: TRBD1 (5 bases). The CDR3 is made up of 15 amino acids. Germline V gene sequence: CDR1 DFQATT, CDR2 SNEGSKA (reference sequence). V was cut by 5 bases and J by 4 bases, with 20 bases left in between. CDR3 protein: CSAPPDGHGTYGYTF. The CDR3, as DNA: TGCAGTGCTCCCCCGGACGGACACGGGACCTATGGCTACACCTTC.

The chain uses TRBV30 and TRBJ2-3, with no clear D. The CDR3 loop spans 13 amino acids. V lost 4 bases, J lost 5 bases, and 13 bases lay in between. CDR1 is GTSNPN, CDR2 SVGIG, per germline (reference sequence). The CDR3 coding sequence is TGTGCCTGGACCCTCCGACGCTTAGATACGCAGTATTTT. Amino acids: CAWTLRRLDTQYF.

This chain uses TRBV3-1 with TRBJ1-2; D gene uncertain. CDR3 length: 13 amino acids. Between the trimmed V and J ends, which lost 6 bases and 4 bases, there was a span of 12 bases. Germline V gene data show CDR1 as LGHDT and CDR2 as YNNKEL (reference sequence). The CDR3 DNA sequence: TGTGCCAGCAGGCTCGAGGGAGTCTATGGCTACACCTTC. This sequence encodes CASRLEGVYGYTF. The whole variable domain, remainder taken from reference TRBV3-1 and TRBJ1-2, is DTAVSQTPKYLVTQMGNDKSIKCEQNLGHDTMYWYKQDSKKFLKIMFSYNNKELIINETVPNRFSPKSPDKAHLNLHINSLELGDSAVYFCASRLEGVYGYTFGSGTRLTVV.

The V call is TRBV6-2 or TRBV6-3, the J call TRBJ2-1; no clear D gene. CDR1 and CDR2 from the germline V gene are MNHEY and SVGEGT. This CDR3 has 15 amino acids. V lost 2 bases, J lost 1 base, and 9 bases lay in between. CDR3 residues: CASSYEKVSYNEQFF. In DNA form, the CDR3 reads TGTGCCAGCAGTTACGAGAAAGTATCCTACAATGAGCAGTTCTTC.

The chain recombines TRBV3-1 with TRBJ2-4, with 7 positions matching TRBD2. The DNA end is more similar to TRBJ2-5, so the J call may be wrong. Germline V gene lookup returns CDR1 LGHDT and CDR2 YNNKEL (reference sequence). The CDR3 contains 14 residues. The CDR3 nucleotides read TGTGCCAGCAGACATCTCGGGGGGCAAGAGACCCAGTACTTC. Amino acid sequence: CASRHLGGQETQYF.